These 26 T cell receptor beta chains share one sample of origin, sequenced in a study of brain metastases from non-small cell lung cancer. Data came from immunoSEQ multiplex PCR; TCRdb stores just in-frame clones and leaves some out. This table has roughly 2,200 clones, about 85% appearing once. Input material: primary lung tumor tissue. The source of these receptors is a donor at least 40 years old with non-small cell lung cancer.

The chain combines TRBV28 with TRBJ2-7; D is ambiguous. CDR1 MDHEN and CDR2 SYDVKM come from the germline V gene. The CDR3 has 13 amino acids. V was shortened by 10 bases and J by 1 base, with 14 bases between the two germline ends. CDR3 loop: CATDNSKSYEQYF. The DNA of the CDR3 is TGTGCCACCGACAATAGCAAGTCCTACGAGCAGTACTTC.

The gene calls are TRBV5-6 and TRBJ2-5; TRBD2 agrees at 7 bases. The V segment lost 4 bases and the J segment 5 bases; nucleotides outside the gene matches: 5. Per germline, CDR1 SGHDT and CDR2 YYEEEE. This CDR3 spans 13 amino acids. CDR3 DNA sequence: TGTGCCAGCAGCCCGGGGGGTGGGGAGACCCAGTACTTC. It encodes CASSPGGGETQYF.

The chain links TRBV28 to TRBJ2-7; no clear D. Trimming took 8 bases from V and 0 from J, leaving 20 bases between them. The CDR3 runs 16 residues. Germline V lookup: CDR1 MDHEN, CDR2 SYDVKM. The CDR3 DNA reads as TGTGCCAGCTCGCCCCTGGCGCGTCCGGACTCCTACGAGCAGTACTTC. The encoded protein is CASSPLARPDSYEQYF.

The CDR3 DNA is TGTGCCAGCAGCTCCCCCCTCTCTCTAGCGGGAGCCTACAATGAGCAGTTCTTC. Translating it yields CASSSPLSLAGAYNEQFF. The chain carries TRBV27 and TRBJ2-1; 10 bases agree with TRBD2. The CDR3 totals 18 residues. The V gene end was trimmed by 6 bases and the J gene end by 2 bases; junction bases not matched to a gene: 13. Germline-derived CDR1 and CDR2 are MNHEY and SMNVEV (reference sequence).

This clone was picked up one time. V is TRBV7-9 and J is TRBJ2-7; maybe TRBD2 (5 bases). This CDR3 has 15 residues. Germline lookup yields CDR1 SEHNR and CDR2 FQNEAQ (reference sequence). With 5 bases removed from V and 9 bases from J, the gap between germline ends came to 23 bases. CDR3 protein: CASSKNLGLAGGQYF. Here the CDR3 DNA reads TGTGCCAGCAGCAAAAATCTGGGTCTAGCAGGCGGGCAGTACTTC.

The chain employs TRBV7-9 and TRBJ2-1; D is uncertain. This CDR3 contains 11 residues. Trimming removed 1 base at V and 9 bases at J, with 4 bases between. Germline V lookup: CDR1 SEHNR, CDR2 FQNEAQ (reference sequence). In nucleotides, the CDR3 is TGTGCCAGCAGCTTAGGTCCTGAGCAGTTCTTC. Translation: CASSLGPEQFF.

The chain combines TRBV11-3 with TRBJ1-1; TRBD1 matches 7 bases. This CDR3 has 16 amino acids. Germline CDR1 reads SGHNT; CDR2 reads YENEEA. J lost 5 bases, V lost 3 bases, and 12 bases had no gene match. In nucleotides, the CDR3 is TGTGCCAGCAGCTTGAAGGAGGGGGCCGGTGGGACTGAAGCTTTCTTT. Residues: CASSLKEGAGGTEAFF.

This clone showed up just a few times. CDR3: CASSQRHGGGNNEQFF. The CDR3 DNA is TGCGCCAGCAGCCAAAGGCATGGCGGGGGAAACAATGAGCAGTTCTTC. V usage is TRBV4-3 and J usage is TRBJ2-1, with TRBD2 matching over 7 bases. Trimming cost V 2 bases and J 5 bases; bases outside gene matches: 9. The CDR3 has 16 amino acids. In germline, CDR1 is LGHNA, CDR2 YSLEER.

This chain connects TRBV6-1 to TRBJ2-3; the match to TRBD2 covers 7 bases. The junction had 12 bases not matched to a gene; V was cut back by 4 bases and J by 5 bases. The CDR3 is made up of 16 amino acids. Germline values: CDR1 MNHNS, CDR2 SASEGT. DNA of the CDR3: TGTGCCAGCAGTGGTCCCTGGGGTAGCGGGCAAGATACGCAGTATTTT. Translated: CASSGPWGSGQDTQYF.

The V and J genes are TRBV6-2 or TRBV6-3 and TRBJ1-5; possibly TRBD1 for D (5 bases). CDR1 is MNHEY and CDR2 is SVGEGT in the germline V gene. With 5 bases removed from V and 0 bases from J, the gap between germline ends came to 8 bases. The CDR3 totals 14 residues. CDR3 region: CASSGTNSNQPQHF. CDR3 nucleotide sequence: TGTGCCAGCAGTGGGACGAATAGCAATCAGCCCCAGCATTTT.

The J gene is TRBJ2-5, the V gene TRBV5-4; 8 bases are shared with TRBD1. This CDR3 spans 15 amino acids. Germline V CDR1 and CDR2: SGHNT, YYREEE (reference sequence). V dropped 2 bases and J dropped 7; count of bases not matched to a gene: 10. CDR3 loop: CASSFRQGTPGTQYF. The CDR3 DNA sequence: TGTGCCAGCAGCTTCCGACAGGGGACCCCCGGGACCCAGTACTTC.

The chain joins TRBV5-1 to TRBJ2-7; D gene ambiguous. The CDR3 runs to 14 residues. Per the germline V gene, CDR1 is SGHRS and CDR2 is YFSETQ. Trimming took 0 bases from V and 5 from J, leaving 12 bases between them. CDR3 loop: CASSLERTRHEQYF. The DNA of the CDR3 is TGCGCCAGCAGCTTGGAACGGACGAGGCACGAGCAGTACTTC.

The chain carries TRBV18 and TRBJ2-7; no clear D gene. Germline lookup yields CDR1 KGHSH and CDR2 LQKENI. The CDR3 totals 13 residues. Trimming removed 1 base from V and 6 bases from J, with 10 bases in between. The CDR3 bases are TGTGCCAGCTCACCACAAGTAGGCTCCGAGCAGTACTTC. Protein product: CASSPQVGSEQYF.

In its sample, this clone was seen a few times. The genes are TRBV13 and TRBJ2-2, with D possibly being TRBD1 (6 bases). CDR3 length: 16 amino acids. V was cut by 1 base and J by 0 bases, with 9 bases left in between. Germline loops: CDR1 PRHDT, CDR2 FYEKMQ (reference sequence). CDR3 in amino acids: CASSLEGQSNTGELFF. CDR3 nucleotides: TGTGCCAGCAGCTTAGAAGGACAGTCGAACACCGGGGAGCTGTTTTTT.

This chain's CDR3 is CASSFSGANVLTF. The CDR3 nucleotides read TGTGCCAGTAGTTTCTCTGGGGCCAACGTCCTGACTTTC. V gene TRBV19 combines with J gene TRBJ2-6, with D uncertain. Germline V gene data show CDR1 as LNHDA and CDR2 as SQIVND (reference sequence). This CDR3 comprises 13 residues. The V end lost 5 bases, the J end lost 0 bases, and 2 bases lay between the germline ends.

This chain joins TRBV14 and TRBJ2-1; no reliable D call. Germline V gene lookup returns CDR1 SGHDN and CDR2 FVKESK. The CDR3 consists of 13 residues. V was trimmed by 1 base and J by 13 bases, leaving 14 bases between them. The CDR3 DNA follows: TGTGCCAGCAGCCAAGTTAGCACCCAAATCCAGTTCTTC. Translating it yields CASSQVSTQIQFF.

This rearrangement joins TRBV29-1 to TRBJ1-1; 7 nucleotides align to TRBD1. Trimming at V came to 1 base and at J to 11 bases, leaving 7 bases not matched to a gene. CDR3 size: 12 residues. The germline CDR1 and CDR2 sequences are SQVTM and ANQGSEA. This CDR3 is CSVEAPGGDAFF. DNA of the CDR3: TGCAGCGTTGAAGCCCCAGGGGGGGATGCTTTCTTT.

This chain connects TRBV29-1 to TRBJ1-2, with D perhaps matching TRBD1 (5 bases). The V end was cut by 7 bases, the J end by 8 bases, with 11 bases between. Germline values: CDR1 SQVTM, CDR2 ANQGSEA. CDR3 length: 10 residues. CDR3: CSADTQGYTF. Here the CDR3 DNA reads TGCAGCGCGGACACACAAGGCTACACCTTC.

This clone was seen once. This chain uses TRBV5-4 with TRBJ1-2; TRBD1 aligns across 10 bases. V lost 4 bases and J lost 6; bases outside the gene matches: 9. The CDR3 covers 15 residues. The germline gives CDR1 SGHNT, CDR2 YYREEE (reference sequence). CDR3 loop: CASSPQRDRGNGYTF. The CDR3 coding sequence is TGTGCCAGCAGCCCCCAGCGGGACAGGGGTAATGGCTACACCTTC. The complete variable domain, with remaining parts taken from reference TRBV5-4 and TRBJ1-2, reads ETGVTQSPTHLIKTRGQQVTLRCSSQSGHNTVSWYQQALGQGPQFIFQYYREEENGRGNFPPRFSGLQFPNYSSELNVNALELDDSALYLCASSPQRDRGNGYTFGSGTRLTVV.

As DNA, the CDR3 is TGTGCCAGCAGTTACTCGGGAGGGACCTATGGCTACACCTTC. Its translation is CASSYSGGTYGYTF. V usage is TRBV6-2 or TRBV6-3 and J usage is TRBJ1-2; weak D call: TRBD1 (5 bases). The CDR3 covers 14 residues. CDR1 is MNHEY and CDR2 is SVGEGT in the germline V gene. Trimming pared 0 bases from V and 4 bases from J, leaving 9 bases between.

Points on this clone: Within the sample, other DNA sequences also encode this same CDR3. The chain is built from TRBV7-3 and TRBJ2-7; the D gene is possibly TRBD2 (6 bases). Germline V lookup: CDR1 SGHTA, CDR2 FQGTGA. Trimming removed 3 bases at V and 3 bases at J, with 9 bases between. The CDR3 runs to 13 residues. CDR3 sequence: CASSFGSNYEQYF. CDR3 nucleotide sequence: TGTGCCAGCAGCTTCGGGAGCAACTACGAGCAGTACTTC. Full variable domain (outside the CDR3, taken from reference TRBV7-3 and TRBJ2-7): GAGVSQTPSNKVTEKGKYVELRCDPISGHTALYWYRQSLGQGPEFLIYFQGTGAADDSGLPNDRFFAVRPEGSVSTLKIQRTERGDSAVYLCASSFGSNYEQYFGPGTRLTVT.

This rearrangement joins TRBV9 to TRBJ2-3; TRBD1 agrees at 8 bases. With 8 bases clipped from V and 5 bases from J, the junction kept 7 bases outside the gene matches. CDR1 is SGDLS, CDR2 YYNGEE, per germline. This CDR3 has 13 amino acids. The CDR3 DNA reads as TGTGCCAGTTCCAGGGGGCAGGGAGATACGCAGTATTTT. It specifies CASSRGQGDTQYF.

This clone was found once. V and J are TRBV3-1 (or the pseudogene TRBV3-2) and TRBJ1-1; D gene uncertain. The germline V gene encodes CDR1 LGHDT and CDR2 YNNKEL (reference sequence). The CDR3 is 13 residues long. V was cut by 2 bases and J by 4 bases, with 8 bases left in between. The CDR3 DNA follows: TGTGCCAGCAGCCAATTTAGGGCCACTGAAGCTTTCTTT. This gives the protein CASSQFRATEAFF.

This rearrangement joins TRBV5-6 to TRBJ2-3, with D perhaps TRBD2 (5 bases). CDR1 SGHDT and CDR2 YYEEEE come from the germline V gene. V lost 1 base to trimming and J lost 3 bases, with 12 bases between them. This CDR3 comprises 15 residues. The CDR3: CASSLTWTGTDTQYF. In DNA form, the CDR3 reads TGTGCCAGCAGCTTGACCTGGACTGGTACAGATACGCAGTATTTT.

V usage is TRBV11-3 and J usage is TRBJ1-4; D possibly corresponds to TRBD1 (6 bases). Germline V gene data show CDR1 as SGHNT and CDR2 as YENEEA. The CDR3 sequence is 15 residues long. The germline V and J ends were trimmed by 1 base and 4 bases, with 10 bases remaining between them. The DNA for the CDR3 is TGTGCCAGCAGCTTAGCGGGACACATTAATGAAAAACTGTTTTTT. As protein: CASSLAGHINEKLFF.

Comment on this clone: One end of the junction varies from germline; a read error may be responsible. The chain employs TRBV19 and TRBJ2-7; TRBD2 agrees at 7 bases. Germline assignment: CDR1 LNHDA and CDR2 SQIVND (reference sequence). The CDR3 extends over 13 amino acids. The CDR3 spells CASSIGEGYEQYF. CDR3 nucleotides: TGTGCCAGCAGTATAGGGGAGGGGTACGAGCAGTACTTC.